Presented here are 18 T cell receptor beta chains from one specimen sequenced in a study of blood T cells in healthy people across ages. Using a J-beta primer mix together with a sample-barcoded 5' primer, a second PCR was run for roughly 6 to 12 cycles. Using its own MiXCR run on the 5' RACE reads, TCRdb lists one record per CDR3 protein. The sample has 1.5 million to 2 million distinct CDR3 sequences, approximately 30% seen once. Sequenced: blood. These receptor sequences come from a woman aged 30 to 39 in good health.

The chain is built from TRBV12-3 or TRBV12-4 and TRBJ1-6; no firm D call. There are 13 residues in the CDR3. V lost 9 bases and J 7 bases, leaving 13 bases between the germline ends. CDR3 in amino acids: CASTAYLNSPLHF. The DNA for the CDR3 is TGTGCCAGTACGGCCTACCTCAATTCACCCCTCCACTTT.

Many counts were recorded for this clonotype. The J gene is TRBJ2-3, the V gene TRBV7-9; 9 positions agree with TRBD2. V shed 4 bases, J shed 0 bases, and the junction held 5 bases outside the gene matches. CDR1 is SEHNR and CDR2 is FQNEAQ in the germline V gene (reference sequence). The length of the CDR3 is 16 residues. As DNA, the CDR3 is TGTGCCAGCAGCTGGTTGACTAGCGGCAGCACAGATACGCAGTATTTT. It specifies CASSWLTSGSTDTQYF.

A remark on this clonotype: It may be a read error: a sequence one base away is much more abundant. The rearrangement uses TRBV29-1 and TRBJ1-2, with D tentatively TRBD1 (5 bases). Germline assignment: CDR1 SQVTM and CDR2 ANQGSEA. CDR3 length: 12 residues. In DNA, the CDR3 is TGCAGCGTTGAATGGGGCCTCTCTGGCTTCACCTTC. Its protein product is CSVEWGLSGFTF.

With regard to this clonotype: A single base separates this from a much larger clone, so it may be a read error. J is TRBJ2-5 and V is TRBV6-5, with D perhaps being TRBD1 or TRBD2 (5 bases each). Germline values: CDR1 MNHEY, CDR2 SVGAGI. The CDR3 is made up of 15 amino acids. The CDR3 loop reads CASSAGRGLQETQCF. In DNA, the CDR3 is TGTGCCAGCAGTGCAGGACGGGGCCTCCAAGAGACCCAGTGCTTC.

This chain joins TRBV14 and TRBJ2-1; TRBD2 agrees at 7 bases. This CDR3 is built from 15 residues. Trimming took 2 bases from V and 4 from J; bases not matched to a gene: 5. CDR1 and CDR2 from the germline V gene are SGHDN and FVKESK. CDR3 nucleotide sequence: TGTGCCAGCAGCCAACTTCCAGCGGGATACAATGAGCAGTTCTTC. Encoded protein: CASSQLPAGYNEQFF. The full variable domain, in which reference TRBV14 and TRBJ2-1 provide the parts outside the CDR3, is EAGVTQFPSHSVIEKGQTVTLRCDPISGHDNLYWYRRVMGKEIKFLLHFVKESKQDESGMPNNRFLAERTGGTYSTLKVQPAELEDSGVYFCASSQLPAGYNEQFFGPGTRLTVL.

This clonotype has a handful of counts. CDR3 sequence (DNA): TGCAGTGCTAGTCCTGTTGGCGACGAGCAGTACTTC. Its translation: CSASPVGDEQYF. This chain links TRBV20-1 with TRBJ2-7; D uncertain. The CDR3 spans 12 residues. V gave up 3 bases and J gave up 5 bases, with 11 bases separating them. CDR1 and CDR2 from the germline V gene are DFQATT and SNEGSKA (reference sequence).

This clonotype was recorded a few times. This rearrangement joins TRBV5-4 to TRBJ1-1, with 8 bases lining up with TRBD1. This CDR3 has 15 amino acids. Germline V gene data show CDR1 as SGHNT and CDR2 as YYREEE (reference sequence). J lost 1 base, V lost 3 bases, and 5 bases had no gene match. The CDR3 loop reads CASSYRTGWNTEAFF. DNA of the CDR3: TGTGCCAGCAGCTACAGGACAGGGTGGAACACTGAAGCTTTCTTT.

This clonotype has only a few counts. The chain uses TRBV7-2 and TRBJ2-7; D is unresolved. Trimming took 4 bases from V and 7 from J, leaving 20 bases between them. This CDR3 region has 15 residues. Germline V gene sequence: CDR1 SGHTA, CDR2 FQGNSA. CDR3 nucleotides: TGTGCCAGCAGCTCGGAGCAAAAAAGATACAATGAGCAGTACTTC. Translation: CASSSEQKRYNEQYF.

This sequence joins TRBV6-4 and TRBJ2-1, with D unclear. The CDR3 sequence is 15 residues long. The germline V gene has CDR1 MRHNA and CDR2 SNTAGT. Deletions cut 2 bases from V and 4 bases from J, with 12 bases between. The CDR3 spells CASSDGRGLYNEQFF. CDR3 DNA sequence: TGTGCCAGCAGTGACGGTCGAGGATTGTACAATGAGCAGTTCTTC.

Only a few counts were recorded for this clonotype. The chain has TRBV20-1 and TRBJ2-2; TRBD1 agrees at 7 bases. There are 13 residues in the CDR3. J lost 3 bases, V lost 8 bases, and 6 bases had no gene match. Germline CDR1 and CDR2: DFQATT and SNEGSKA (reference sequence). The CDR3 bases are TGCAGTCTGACAGGGCTGGACACCGGGGAGCTGTTTTTT. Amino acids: CSLTGLDTGELFF.

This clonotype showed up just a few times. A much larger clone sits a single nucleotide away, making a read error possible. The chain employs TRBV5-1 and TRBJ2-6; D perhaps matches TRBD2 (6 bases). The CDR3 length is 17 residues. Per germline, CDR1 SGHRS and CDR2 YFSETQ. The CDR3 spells CASSPHVGGLGANVRTF. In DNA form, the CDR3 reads TGCGCCAGCAGCCCCCACGTAGGAGGGCTCGGGGCCAACGTCCGGACTTTC.

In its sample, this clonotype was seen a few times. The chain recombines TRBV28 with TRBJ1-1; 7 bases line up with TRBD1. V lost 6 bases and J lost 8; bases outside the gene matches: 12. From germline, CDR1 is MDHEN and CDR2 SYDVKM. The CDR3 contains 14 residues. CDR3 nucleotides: TGTGCCAGCAGCCCGGGACAGTTTGGGAGAGAAGCTTTCTTT. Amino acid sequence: CASSPGQFGREAFF.

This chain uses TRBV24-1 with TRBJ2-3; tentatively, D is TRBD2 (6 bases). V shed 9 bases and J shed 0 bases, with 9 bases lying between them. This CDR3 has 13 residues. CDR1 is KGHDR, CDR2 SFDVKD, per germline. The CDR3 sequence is CATRGTSTDTQYF. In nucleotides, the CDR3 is TGTGCCACCCGGGGGACTAGCACAGATACGCAGTATTTT.

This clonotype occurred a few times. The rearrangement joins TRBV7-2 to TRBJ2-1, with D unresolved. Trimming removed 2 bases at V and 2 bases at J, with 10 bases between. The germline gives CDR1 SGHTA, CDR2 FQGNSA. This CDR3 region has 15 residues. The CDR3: CASSLLNRPYNEQFF. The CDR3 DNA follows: TGTGCCAGCAGCTTATTGAACAGACCCTACAATGAGCAGTTCTTC.

CDR3 DNA sequence: TGCGCCAGCAGCCGCGGGGCGGGGGGGAGCAATGAGCAGTTCTTC. It is translated as CASSRGAGGSNEQFF. The chain is built from TRBV5-1 and TRBJ2-1; 9 positions agree with TRBD2. Trimming cost V 4 bases and J 6 bases; bases outside gene matches: 8. The CDR3 has 15 residues. Germline values: CDR1 SGHRS, CDR2 YFSETQ.

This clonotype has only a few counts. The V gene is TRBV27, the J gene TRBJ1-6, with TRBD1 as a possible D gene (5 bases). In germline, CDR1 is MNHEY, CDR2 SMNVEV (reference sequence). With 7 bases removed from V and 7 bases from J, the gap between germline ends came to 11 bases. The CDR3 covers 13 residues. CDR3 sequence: CASTKGTNSPLHF. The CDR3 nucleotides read TGTGCCAGCACCAAGGGGACCAATTCACCCCTCCACTTT.

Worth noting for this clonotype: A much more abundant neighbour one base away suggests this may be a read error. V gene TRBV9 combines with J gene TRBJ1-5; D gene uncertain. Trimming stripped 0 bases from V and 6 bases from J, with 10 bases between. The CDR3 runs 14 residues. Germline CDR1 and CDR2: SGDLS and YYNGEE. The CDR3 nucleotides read TGTGCCAGCAGCGTAGAATGGGGAACTCAGCCCCAGCATTTT. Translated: CASSVEWGTQPQHF.

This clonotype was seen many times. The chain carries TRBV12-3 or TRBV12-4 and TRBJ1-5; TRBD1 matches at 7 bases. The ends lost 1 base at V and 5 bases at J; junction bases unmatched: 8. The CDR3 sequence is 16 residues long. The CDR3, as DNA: TGTGCCAGCAGTTTAGGTTACGACAGGGACCATCAGCCCCAGCATTTT. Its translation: CASSLGYDRDHQPQHF.